This passage covers 8 T cell receptor beta chains from one sample sequenced in a study of cytomegalovirus exposure and HLA in healthy donors. The protocol was immunoSEQ multiplex PCR, while the TCRdb copy is restricted to in-frame clones and leaves out a portion. The table has roughly 150,000 clones, approximately 84% seen once. The sample was PBMCs. The receptors originated from a man aged 25-40 years in good health and CMV-seropositive.

The genes are TRBV5-6 and TRBJ1-2; 12 bases match TRBD1. The CDR3 extends over 16 amino acids. Germline CDR1 is SGHDT and CDR2 is YYEEEE. V lost 4 bases to trimming and J lost 1 base; unmatched junction nucleotides: 5. CDR3 amino acids: CASSRGQGALNYGYTF. CDR3 sequence (DNA): TGTGCCAGCAGCAGGGGACAGGGGGCGCTTAACTATGGCTACACCTTC.

This sequence joins TRBV5-1 and TRBJ2-7; D is unclear. Trimming removed 4 bases at V and 1 base at J, with 3 bases between. CDR1 SGHRS and CDR2 YFSETQ come from the germline V gene. The CDR3 runs to 11 residues. The DNA for the CDR3 is TGCGCCAGCAGCGAGTCCTACGAGCAGTACTTC. Its translation is CASSESYEQYF.

V and J are TRBV30 and TRBJ1-3; D remains ambiguous. The CDR3 is 14 residues long. Trimming took 3 bases from V and 4 from J, leaving 13 bases between them. The V gene's germline CDR1 is GTSNPN and CDR2 SVGIG (reference sequence). This chain's CDR3 is CAWSRVPAGNTIYF. The DNA for the CDR3 is TGTGCCTGGAGCCGAGTCCCCGCGGGAAACACCATATATTTT.

The chain combines TRBV4-3 with TRBJ1-2, with D hard to call. V gave up 0 bases and J gave up 2 bases, with 13 bases separating them. The CDR3 is 16 amino acids. Germline V gives CDR1 LGHNA, CDR2 YSLEER. CDR3 sequence: CASSQEYRSYNYGYTF. The CDR3 DNA reads TGCGCCAGCAGCCAAGAGTACAGATCCTACAACTATGGCTACACCTTC.

The J gene is TRBJ2-7, the V gene TRBV5-1, with D possibly matching TRBD2 (5 bases). CDR3 size: 14 residues. Trimming stripped 0 bases from V and 7 bases from J, with 14 bases between. The germline CDR1 and CDR2 sequences are SGHRS and YFSETQ. CDR3 DNA: TGCGCCAGCAGCTTGGCCGGACTCGACCGTGAGCAGTACTTC. This gives the protein CASSLAGLDREQYF.

This chain joins TRBV30 and TRBJ1-1; possibly TRBD1 for D (5 bases). V lost 1 base to trimming and J lost 3 bases, with 6 bases between them. The CDR3 has 12 amino acids. Per germline, CDR1 GTSNPN and CDR2 SVGIG (reference sequence). CDR3 bases: TGTGCCTGGAGTGAGGGGCACACTGAAGCTTTCTTT. Translation gives CAWSEGHTEAFF.

The rearrangement links TRBV6-5 to TRBJ2-7, with TRBD1 matching over 9 bases. The ends lost 5 bases at V and 1 base at J; junction bases unmatched: 0. The CDR3 has 13 amino acids. CDR1 MNHEY and CDR2 SVGAGI come from the germline V gene. The CDR3 here is CASSGQGSYEQYF. The CDR3 region has the DNA TGTGCCAGCAGTGGACAGGGGTCCTACGAGCAGTACTTC.

The chain joins TRBV10-3 to TRBJ1-6; D call uncertain. Germline V gene data show CDR1 as ENHRY and CDR2 as SYGVKD. Deletions cut 6 bases from V and 8 bases from J, with 17 bases between. The CDR3 consists of 15 residues. The CDR3 coding sequence is TGTGCCATCAGAGTAGGAGGGAATAGCGATTCACCCCTCCACTTT. Protein sequence: CAIRVGGNSDSPLHF.